Shown below are 32 T cell receptor beta chains from a single sample sequenced in a study of PD-1 blockade in classical Hodgkin lymphoma. Every patient had relapsed following autologous stem cell transplantation, and cohorts differed in brentuximab vedotin exposure. This table comes from immunoSEQ multiplex PCR, and its TCRdb copy is limited to in-frame clones, with some not included. The sample carries more than 140,000 clones, approximately 80% recorded once. This specimen consisted of peripheral blood mononuclear cells (PBMCs), obtained before the second cycle of nivolumab. The receptors come from a human donor with classical Hodgkin lymphoma.

This clone appeared once. This chain connects TRBV7-3 to TRBJ2-5; 7 bases match TRBD1. Germline V gene lookup returns CDR1 SGHTA and CDR2 FQGTGA. This CDR3 has 14 amino acids. J was trimmed by 2 bases and V by 3 bases; bases with no gene match: 3. The CDR3 DNA sequence: TGTGCCAGCAGCTTGTCAGGGGGACAAGAGACCCAGTACTTC. Its translation is CASSLSGGQETQYF.

The chain uses TRBV6-6 and TRBJ1-2; D is possibly TRBD1 (5 bases). CDR1 is MNHNY and CDR2 is SVGAGI in the germline V gene (reference sequence). V lost 7 bases and J 4 bases, leaving 16 bases between the germline ends. There are 14 residues in the CDR3. CDR3 amino acids: CASTPTGGSYGYTF. Written as DNA, the CDR3 is TGTGCCAGCACCCCGACTGGGGGGAGCTATGGCTACACCTTC.

The chain joins TRBV19 to TRBJ2-4; 10 nucleotides align to TRBD1. The junction had 6 bases not matched to a gene; V was cut back by 5 bases and J by 8 bases. Germline V lookup: CDR1 LNHDA, CDR2 SQIVND (reference sequence). The CDR3 has 14 residues. The DNA of the CDR3 is TGTGCCAGTAGTTTCCGGGACAGGGGATACATTCAGTACTTC. This translates into CASSFRDRGYIQYF.

V usage is TRBV4-3 and J usage is TRBJ1-5; possibly TRBD1 for D (5 bases). The length of the CDR3 is 14 residues. V was pared by 0 bases and J by 2 bases, with 5 bases between. Germline loops: CDR1 LGHNA, CDR2 YSLEER. The CDR3 coding sequence is TGCGCCAGCAGCCAAGACAGGGGCAATCAGCCCCAGCATTTT. Encoded protein: CASSQDRGNQPQHF.

Comment on this clone: The same CDR3 is also encoded by other DNA sequences in this sample. The gene calls are TRBV7-2 and TRBJ2-3; no clear D. The germline CDR1 and CDR2 sequences are SGHTA and FQGNSA. CDR3 size: 13 residues. V was cut by 2 bases and J by 5 bases, with 8 bases left in between. The CDR3 spells CASSLSRGDTQYF. CDR3 DNA: TGTGCCAGCAGCTTAAGTAGAGGAGATACGCAGTATTTT.

This chain links TRBV9 with TRBJ2-2; D is ambiguous. The CDR3 totals 14 residues. Between the trimmed V and J ends, which lost 2 bases and 5 bases, there was a span of 10 bases. Germline V gene sequence: CDR1 SGDLS, CDR2 YYNGEE. The CDR3 is CASSVDLRTGELFF. For the CDR3, the DNA is TGTGCCAGCAGCGTCGACTTGCGGACCGGGGAGCTGTTTTTT.

V is TRBV7-8 and J is TRBJ2-7, with 10 bases fitting TRBD1. The CDR3 contains 15 residues. The germline V gene encodes CDR1 SGHVS and CDR2 FQNEAQ. Unmatched junction bases numbered 5, after V lost 5 bases and J lost 1 base. The DNA of the CDR3 is TGTGCCAGCAGCCGGGGACAGGGGCTTTCCTACGAGCAGTACTTC. Amino acid sequence: CASSRGQGLSYEQYF. Complete variable domain (other parts from reference TRBV7-8 and TRBJ2-7): GAGVSQSPRYKVAKRGQDVALRCDPISGHVSLFWYQQALGQGPEFLTYFQNEAQLDKSGLPSDRFFAERPEGSVSTLKIQRTQQEDSAVYLCASSRGQGLSYEQYFGPGTRLTVT.

This sequence joins TRBV18 and TRBJ2-7; 10 bases fit TRBD2. The CDR3 sequence is 16 residues long. Trimming cost V 5 bases and J 6 bases; bases outside gene matches: 13. The germline V gene has CDR1 KGHSH and CDR2 LQKENI. Here the CDR3 reads CASSSSSLAGVGEQYF. The CDR3 region has the DNA TGTGCCAGCTCATCTAGTAGCCTAGCGGGAGTAGGCGAGCAGTACTTC. Full variable domain (rest looked up from reference TRBV18 and TRBJ2-7): NAGVMQNPRHLVRRRGQEARLRCSPMKGHSHVYWYRQLPEEGLKFMVYLQKENIIDESGMPKERFSAEFPKEGPSILRIQQVVRGDSAAYFCASSSSSLAGVGEQYFGPGTRLTVT.

Only one count was recorded for this clone. The chain has TRBV19 and TRBJ2-3; a weak D match, TRBD1 (6 bases). V was cut by 6 bases and J by 1 base, with 26 bases left in between. CDR3 length equals 19 residues. Germline assignment: CDR1 LNHDA and CDR2 SQIVND (reference sequence). DNA for the CDR3: TGTGCCAGTAGCTTACAGGGCCGTCGCGGTTTTGGGGGCACAGATACGCAGTATTTT. This sequence encodes CASSLQGRRGFGGTDTQYF.

The chain is built from TRBV6-5 and TRBJ1-2; a possible D gene is TRBD1 (6 bases). The CDR3 totals 12 residues. V gave up 8 bases and J gave up 4 bases, with 11 bases separating them. In germline, CDR1 is MNHEY, CDR2 SVGAGI. CDR3 bases: TGTGCCAGCCGACGACAGGTCTATGGCTACACCTTC. Protein: CASRRQVYGYTF.

The rearrangement links TRBV7-9 to TRBJ1-1, with no clear D. The CDR3 is 14 amino acids. V gave up 1 base and J gave up 1 base, with 7 bases separating them. Germline V gene lookup returns CDR1 SEHNR and CDR2 FQNEAQ (reference sequence). The DNA for the CDR3 is TGTGCCAGCAGCTTAGGACGGCAGAACACTGAAGCTTTCTTT. Its translation: CASSLGRQNTEAFF.

The chain carries TRBV7-8 and TRBJ2-7; D gene uncertain. The germline V gene has CDR1 SGHVS and CDR2 FQNEAQ. This CDR3 is 15 amino acids long. Trimming took off 1 base at V and 2 bases at J, with 12 bases between the two ends. The chain's CDR3 is CASSLGHGSPYEQYF. CDR3 DNA sequence: TGTGCCAGCAGCTTAGGACATGGATCCCCCTACGAGCAGTACTTC.

This clone was seen at least ten times. This chain connects TRBV5-1 to TRBJ1-2; D is ambiguous. Germline V gives CDR1 SGHRS, CDR2 YFSETQ. The V end lost 0 bases, the J end lost 0 bases, and 9 bases lay between the germline ends. The CDR3 consists of 15 residues. CDR3 nucleotide sequence: TGCGCCAGCAGCTTGGGAGGGCCAGCTAACTATGGCTACACCTTC. It yields the protein CASSLGGPANYGYTF. The full variable domain, with the rest looked up from reference TRBV5-1 and TRBJ1-2, is KAGVTQTPRYLIKTRGQQVTLSCSPISGHRSVSWYQQTPGQGLQFLFEYFSETQRNKGNFPGRFSGRQFSNSRSEMNVSTLELGDSALYLCASSLGGPANYGYTFGSGTRLTVV.

The chain recombines TRBV6-1 with TRBJ1-1, with TRBD1 matching over 10 bases. Germline V gene sequence: CDR1 MNHNS, CDR2 SASEGT. J was trimmed by 3 bases and V by 1 base; bases with no gene match: 2. The CDR3 covers 15 residues. CDR3 DNA: TGTGCCAGCAGTGAAGGGGACAGGGGCCACACTGAAGCTTTCTTT. Translated: CASSEGDRGHTEAFF.

The chain joins TRBV28 to TRBJ2-2, with 10 nucleotides matching TRBD2. After removal of 7 bases from V and 3 bases from J, the junction contained 8 bases not matched to a gene. Germline-derived CDR1 and CDR2 are MDHEN and SYDVKM. The CDR3 extends over 16 amino acids. CDR3 amino acids: CASNRSGRAYTGELFF. The CDR3 coding sequence is TGTGCCAGCAATCGGAGCGGGAGGGCCTACACCGGGGAGCTGTTTTTT. The whole variable domain, remainder taken from reference TRBV28 and TRBJ2-2, is DVKVTQSSRYLVKRTGEKVFLECVQDMDHENMFWYRQDPGLGLRLIYFSYDVKMKEKGDIPEGYSVSREKKERFSLILESASTNQTSMYLCASNRSGRAYTGELFFGEGSRLTVL.

This clone was detected once. The chain is built from TRBV10-1 and TRBJ2-2; no clear D gene. Germline V gene lookup returns CDR1 WNHNN and CDR2 SYGVQD (reference sequence). V was pared by 2 bases and J by 1 base, with 5 bases between. The CDR3 is 14 amino acids. The CDR3 nucleotides are TGCGCCAGCAGTGAGGTCTTGAACACCGGGGAGCTGTTTTTT. It yields the protein CASSEVLNTGELFF.

The table lists this clone with a few counts. The genes are TRBV5-8 and TRBJ2-7; 14 nucleotides align to TRBD2. V shed 4 bases and J 5 bases; nucleotides not matched to a gene: 8. This CDR3 comprises 16 residues. Germline assignment: CDR1 SGHTS and CDR2 YDEGEE. DNA for the CDR3: TGTGCCAGCAGCAGACGGACTAGCGGGAGGTCGAACGAGCAGTACTTC. This gives the protein CASSRRTSGRSNEQYF. The variable domain in full, with the rest retrieved from reference TRBV5-8 and TRBJ2-7, is EAGVTQSPTHLIKTRGQQATLRCSPISGHTSVYWYQQALGLGLQFLLWYDEGEERNRGNFPPRFSGRQFPNYSSELNVNALELEDSALYLCASSRRTSGRSNEQYFGPGTRLTVT.

This rearrangement joins TRBV11-2 to TRBJ1-2; perhaps TRBD1 as D (6 bases). CDR3 size: 14 residues. Trimming took 4 bases from V and 3 from J, leaving 12 bases between them. Germline CDR1 reads SGHAT; CDR2 reads FQNNGV. The CDR3 nucleotides read TGTGCCAGCAGCTCCGCAGGGGCGGACTATGGCTACACCTTC. Residues: CASSSAGADYGYTF. Supplemented by reference TRBV11-2 and TRBJ1-2, the full variable domain reads EAGVAQSPRYKIIEKRQSVAFWCNPISGHATLYWYQQILGQGPKLLIQFQNNGVVDDSQLPKDRFSAERLKGVDSTLKIQPAKLEDSAVYLCASSSAGADYGYTFGSGTRLTVV.

Only one count was recorded for this clone. The rearrangement joins TRBV7-9 to TRBJ1-2, with D maybe TRBD1 (5 bases). V dropped 2 bases and J dropped 6 bases, with 10 bases sitting between them. Germline CDR1 SEHNR, CDR2 FQNEAQ (reference sequence). The CDR3 totals 13 residues. In nucleotides, the CDR3 is TGTGCCAGCAGCTTAATCAGGGACGATGGCTACACCTTC. Translating it yields CASSLIRDDGYTF.

The chain combines TRBV5-1 with TRBJ2-7, with D perhaps matching TRBD2 (5 bases). Trimming took off 0 bases at V and 5 bases at J, with 15 bases between the two ends. The CDR3 has 15 amino acids. Germline V CDR1 and CDR2: SGHRS, YFSETQ. For the CDR3, the DNA is TGCGCCAGCAGCTTGGAACCCGGCCCCGGGGACGAGCAGTACTTC. Its translation: CASSLEPGPGDEQYF.

A single count supports this clone. V is TRBV11-3 and J is TRBJ2-2; 16 bases align to TRBD2. V shed 4 bases and J 5 bases; nucleotides not matched to a gene: 7. The CDR3 length is 18 residues. The germline V gene has CDR1 SGHNT and CDR2 YENEEA. The CDR3 DNA reads TGTGCCAGCAGCTCGGGGACTAGCGGGAGGGCCTGGACCGGGGAGCTGTTTTTT. Translation gives CASSSGTSGRAWTGELFF.

This chain connects TRBV5-6 to TRBJ1-6, with 11 bases identical to TRBD1. CDR1 and CDR2 (germline): SGHDT, YYEEEE. The V segment lost 4 bases and the J segment 3 bases; nucleotides outside the gene matches: 6. CDR3 length: 17 amino acids. CDR3 region: CASSGGQGAIYNSPLHF. The CDR3 bases are TGTGCCAGCAGCGGAGGACAGGGGGCGATCTATAATTCACCCCTCCACTTT.

DNA for the CDR3: TGTGCCAGCAGTTACTCATGGGACGAAACACCCCTCCACTTT. Its protein is CASSYSWDETPLHF. J is TRBJ1-6 and V is TRBV6-5, with D perhaps matching TRBD1 (5 bases). The germline V and J ends were trimmed by 0 bases and 11 bases, with 11 bases remaining between them. The CDR3 is 14 amino acids. Germline V gives CDR1 MNHEY, CDR2 SVGAGI.

V is TRBV9 and J is TRBJ2-3, with no clear D. The germline gives CDR1 SGDLS, CDR2 YYNGEE. V was cut by 0 bases and J by 2 bases, with 10 bases left in between. There are 15 residues in the CDR3. The DNA for the CDR3 is TGTGCCAGCAGCGTAGACTCGTATTTCACAGATACGCAGTATTTT. It encodes CASSVDSYFTDTQYF. The full variable domain, completed using reference TRBV9 and TRBJ2-3, is DSGVTQTPKHLITATGQRVTLRCSPRSGDLSVYWYQQSLDQGLQFLIQYYNGEERAKGNILERFSAQQFPDLHSELNLSSLELGDSALYFCASSVDSYFTDTQYFGPGTRLTVL.

The genes are TRBV7-9 and TRBJ2-7, with D perhaps given as TRBD1 or TRBD2 (6 bases each). The CDR3 is 15 residues long. Trimming shortened V by 5 bases and J by 3 bases, and 17 bases separated the two germline ends. Per the germline V gene, CDR1 is SEHNR and CDR2 is FQNEAQ (reference sequence). CDR3 in amino acids: CASSRRAGDFYEQYF. DNA for the CDR3: TGTGCCAGCAGCCGCCGGGCAGGGGACTTCTACGAGCAGTACTTC.

The rearrangement links TRBV7-9 to TRBJ2-1, with D unresolved. The V and J ends lost 1 base and 9 bases respectively, with 7 bases between them. There are 12 residues in the CDR3. Germline CDR1 is SEHNR and CDR2 is FQNEAQ (reference sequence). The CDR3 sequence: CASSLVALEQFF. CDR3 nucleotides: TGTGCCAGCAGCTTAGTAGCTCTTGAGCAGTTCTTC.

The chain uses TRBV2 and TRBJ2-2; 8 bases are shared with TRBD1. The CDR3 spans 15 residues. Trimming cost V 7 bases and J 2 bases; bases outside gene matches: 6. Germline V CDR1 and CDR2: SNHLY, FYNNEI. CDR3 sequence reads: CASIAGTGNTGELFF. As DNA, the CDR3 is TGTGCCAGCATCGCCGGGACAGGCAACACCGGGGAGCTGTTTTTT.

The J gene is TRBJ2-7, the V gene TRBV19, with TRBD1 matching 7 bases. The CDR3 has 13 residues. Germline CDR1 LNHDA, CDR2 SQIVND (reference sequence). The V segment lost 6 bases and the J segment 0 bases; nucleotides outside the gene matches: 2. The CDR3 bases are TGTGCCAGTAGACAGGGGCCCTCCTACGAGCAGTACTTC. It specifies CASRQGPSYEQYF.

The CDR3, as DNA: TGTGCCAGCAGTTACTCGACGGGTTGGAGGCAGTACTTC. Protein product: CASSYSTGWRQYF. V usage is TRBV6-5 and J usage is TRBJ2-7; D call uncertain. The CDR3 sequence is 13 residues long. Germline V CDR1 and CDR2: MNHEY, SVGAGI. V lost 0 bases to trimming and J lost 9 bases, with 12 bases between them.

V usage is TRBV9 and J usage is TRBJ1-2; no firm D call. Germline CDR1 is SGDLS and CDR2 is YYNGEE. Trimming took off 0 bases at V and 8 bases at J, with 17 bases between the two ends. The CDR3 is made up of 15 amino acids. CDR3 in amino acids: CASSVGSPEPRGYTF. CDR3 nucleotide sequence: TGTGCCAGCAGCGTAGGGTCCCCAGAGCCCAGAGGCTACACCTTC.

The chain carries TRBV28 and TRBJ1-2, with TRBD1 matching 10 bases. CDR3 size: 17 residues. The V gene end was trimmed by 4 bases and the J gene end by 5 bases; junction bases not matched to a gene: 13. Germline V gene lookup returns CDR1 MDHEN and CDR2 SYDVKM. In DNA form, the CDR3 reads TGTGCCAGCAGTTCGCCCGGGACAGGGGATCGGGGGTATGGCTACACCTTC. It codes for CASSSPGTGDRGYGYTF.

V gene TRBV6-5 combines with J gene TRBJ2-7, with D possibly TRBD2 on 5 matching bases. This CDR3 is 13 amino acids long. The ends were cut back, 7 bases at V and 3 bases at J, with 13 bases in the middle. CDR1 and CDR2 (germline): MNHEY, SVGAGI. The CDR3 here is CASTRTLGYEQYF. The CDR3 region has the DNA TGTGCCAGCACTAGGACTCTCGGCTACGAGCAGTACTTC.